This T cell receptor beta chain was identified in a study of T cell changes during pregnancy in multiple sclerosis. Assay used: immunoSEQ multiplex PCR; TCRdb lists only in-frame clones, some missing. This sample has about 32,000 clones, with about 92% found just once. The sequence derives from a female donor in good health, enrolled as a control in a pregnancy study. The sample was CD4+ T cells from peripheral blood mononuclear cells, taken after pregnancy.

The CDR3 sequence: CASSPTGKLNTEAFF. The CDR3 DNA reads as TGTGCCAGCAGCCCTACAGGGAAGCTGAACACTGAAGCTTTCTTT. V gene TRBV6-5 combines with J gene TRBJ1-1; D is perhaps TRBD1 (6 bases). The CDR3 consists of 15 residues. Trimming took 6 bases from V and 0 from J, leaving 14 bases between them. Germline values: CDR1 MNHEY, CDR2 SVGAGI.